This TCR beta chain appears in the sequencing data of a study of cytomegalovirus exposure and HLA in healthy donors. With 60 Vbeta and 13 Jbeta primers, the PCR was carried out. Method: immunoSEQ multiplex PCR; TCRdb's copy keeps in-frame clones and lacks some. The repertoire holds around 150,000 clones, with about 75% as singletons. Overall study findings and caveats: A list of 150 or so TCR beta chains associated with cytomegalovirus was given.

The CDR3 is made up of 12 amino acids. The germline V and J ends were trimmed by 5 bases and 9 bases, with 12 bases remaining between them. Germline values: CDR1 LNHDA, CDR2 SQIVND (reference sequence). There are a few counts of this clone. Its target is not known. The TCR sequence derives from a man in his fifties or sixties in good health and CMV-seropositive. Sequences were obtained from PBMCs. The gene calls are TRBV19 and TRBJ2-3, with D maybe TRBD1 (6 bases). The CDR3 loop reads CASSDRLGTQYF. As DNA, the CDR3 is TGTGCCAGTAGTGACAGGTTGGGCACGCAGTATTTT.